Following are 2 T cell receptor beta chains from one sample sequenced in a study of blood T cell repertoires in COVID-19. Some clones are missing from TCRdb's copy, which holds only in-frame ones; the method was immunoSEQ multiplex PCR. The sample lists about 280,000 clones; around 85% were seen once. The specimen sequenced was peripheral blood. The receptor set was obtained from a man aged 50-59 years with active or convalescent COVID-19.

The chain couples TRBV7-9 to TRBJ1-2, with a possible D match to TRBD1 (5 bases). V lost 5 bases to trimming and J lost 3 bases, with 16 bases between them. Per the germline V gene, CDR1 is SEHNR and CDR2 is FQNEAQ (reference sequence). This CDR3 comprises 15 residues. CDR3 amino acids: CASSKPGGPYYGYTF. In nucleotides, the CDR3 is TGTGCCAGCAGCAAACCCGGGGGACCCTACTATGGCTACACCTTC.

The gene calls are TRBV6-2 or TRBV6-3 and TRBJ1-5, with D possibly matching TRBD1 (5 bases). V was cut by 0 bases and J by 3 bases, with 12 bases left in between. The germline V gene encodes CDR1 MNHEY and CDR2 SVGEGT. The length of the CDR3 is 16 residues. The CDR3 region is CASSYSGEGVNQPQHF. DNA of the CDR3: TGTGCCAGCAGTTACTCAGGGGAAGGAGTCAATCAGCCCCAGCATTTT.